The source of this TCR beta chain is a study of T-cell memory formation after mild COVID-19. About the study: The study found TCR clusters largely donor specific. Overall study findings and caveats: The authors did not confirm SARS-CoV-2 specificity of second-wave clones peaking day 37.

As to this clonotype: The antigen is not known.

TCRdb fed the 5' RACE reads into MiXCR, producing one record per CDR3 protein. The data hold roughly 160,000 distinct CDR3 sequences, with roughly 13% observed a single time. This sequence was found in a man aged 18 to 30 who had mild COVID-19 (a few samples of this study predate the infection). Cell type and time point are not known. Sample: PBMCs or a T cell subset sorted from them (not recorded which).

The CDR3 DNA reads TGCAGTGCTAGAGGCCTGAACAATGAGCAGTTCTTC. Translated: CSARGLNNEQFF. The chain couples TRBV20-1 to TRBJ2-1; D is unresolved. Between the trimmed V and J ends, which lost 1 base and 5 bases, there was a span of 6 bases. There are 12 residues in the CDR3. The germline V gene has CDR1 DFQATT and CDR2 SNEGSKA (reference sequence).